The present T cell receptor (beta chain) was sequenced within a study of human T cells and chemical hapten exposure. Study information: After 6 days, upper back 0.01% DPC patch tests were scored.

The time point was: patch test 1, 2 weeks after DPC sensitization. The treatment denotes: therapeutic diphenylcyclopropenone sensitization with weekly scalp DPC. Library preparation tagged each individual cDNA molecule with a unique molecular identifier. Via MiXCR, TCRdb re-called the RACE reads, giving one row per CDR3 protein. Of about 120,000 distinct CDR3 sequences listed, 12% to 15% are singletons. Study-wide points: In comparison with controls, expanded TCRs gave rise to a significantly larger number of large CDR3 similarity clusters.

To note about this clonotype: No antigen is known for it.

V lost 2 bases and J 8 bases, leaving 6 bases between the germline ends. Germline CDR1 and CDR2: MNHNY and SVGAGI (reference sequence). This CDR3 comprises 12 residues. This specimen consisted of whole blood, obtained in connection with sensitization to the hapten diphenylcyclopropenone (DPC). This TCR was sampled from a man aged 18 to 30 with alopecia areata. Some clones in this sample may be carry-over from other donors' samples. The chain joins TRBV6-6 to TRBJ1-4; D unresolved. The CDR3 DNA sequence: TGTGCCAGCAGTTACGAGGGAGAAAAACTGTTTTTT. Amino acids: CASSYEGEKLFF.